This is a list of T cell receptor beta chains from one sample in a study of cytomegalovirus exposure and HLA in healthy donors. TCRdb's copy holds only in-frame clones and misses some; the assay was immunoSEQ multiplex PCR. The data show around 64,000 clones, 75% to 85% seen once. The sequencing sample was made of PBMCs. Receptors originate from a man aged 18 to 29 in good health and CMV-seropositive. Each CDR3 is given with its conserved first and last residue. Each record gives: V gene, clone size, CDR3 length, J gene, D gene, CDR3 protein, CDR3 DNA. D genes are given only for firm matches. Clone size, where shown, is once, few, many, or a class for clones that have expanded.

TRBV30	.	14	TRBJ2-7	TRBD2	CAWSGTSGAYEQYF	TGTGCCTGGAGCGGGACTAGCGGGGCCTACGAGCAGTACTTC
TRBV28	.	15	TRBJ1-3	.	CASSPAGIFGNTIYF	TGTGCCAGCAGCCCCGCCGGGATTTTCGGAAACACCATATATTTT
TRBV5-6	.	15	TRBJ1-6	TRBD1	CASQWAGQSNSPLHF	TGTGCCAGCCAATGGGCGGGACAGAGCAATTCACCCCTCCACTTT
TRBV6-5	.	13	TRBJ2-5	.	CASSYGGGETQYF	TGTGCCAGCAGTTACGGGGGAGGAGAGACCCAGTACTTC
TRBV6-5	.	15	TRBJ1-3	TRBD1	CASSYSDRAGNTIYF	TGTGCCAGCAGTTACTCGGACAGGGCTGGAAACACCATATATTTT
TRBV5-4	.	17	TRBJ2-2	TRBD2	CASSLPGSGGGTGELFF	TGTGCCAGCAGCCTCCCGGGGAGCGGGGGGGGAACCGGGGAGCTGTTTTTT
TRBV5-1	.	16	TRBJ1-1	.	CASSLHSGAVGTEAFF	TGCGCCAGCAGCTTACACAGCGGGGCTGTAGGCACTGAAGCTTTCTTT
TRBV19	.	12	TRBJ1-1	.	CASSIEQGTAFF	TGTGCCAGTAGTATAGAGCAGGGGACGGCTTTCTTT
TRBV6-1	.	13	TRBJ1-5	.	CASSGTGNQPQHF	TGTGCCAGCAGTGGGACAGGCAATCAGCCCCAGCATTTT
TRBV9	.	12	TRBJ2-7	.	CASSPPAGNRGF	TGTGCCAGCAGCCCCCCTGCGGGTAACCGTGGGTTC
TRBV29-1	.	13	TRBJ2-7	.	CSVEEGRSYEQYF	TGCAGCGTTGAAGAGGGGCGATCCTACGAGCAGTACTTC
TRBV9	.	15	TRBJ1-6	TRBD1	CASSARQGENSPLHF	TGTGCCAGCAGCGCCCGACAGGGGGAAAATTCACCCCTCCACTTT
TRBV28	.	13	TRBJ1-6	.	CASSINRVPPLHF	TGTGCCAGCAGCATCAACAGGGTTCCACCCCTCCACTTT
TRBV5-5	many	14	TRBJ1-1	TRBD1	CASSLAYRGTEAFF	TGTGCCAGCAGCTTGGCGTACAGGGGTACTGAAGCTTTCTTT
TRBV13	.	13	TRBJ2-1	TRBD1	CASCTGGLDEQFF	TGTGCCAGCTGTACAGGGGGATTGGATGAGCAGTTCTTC
TRBV29-1	.	11	TRBJ1-2	.	CSVGQEYGYTF	TGCAGCGTTGGACAGGAGTATGGCTACACCTTC
TRBV6-5	.	12	TRBJ1-6	.	CASGPQGSPLHF	TGTGCCAGCGGACCCCAGGGGTCACCCCTCCACTTT
TRBV7-9	.	14	TRBJ1-5	.	CASSLGVPGQPQHF	TGTGCCAGCAGCTTAGGGGTCCCCGGGCAGCCCCAGCATTTT
TRBV25-1	.	17	TRBJ2-5	TRBD1	CASLPSKGTGIVETQYF	TGTGCCAGCCTCCCTTCCAAGGGGACAGGGATAGTAGAGACCCAGTACTTC
TRBV6-5	.	13	TRBJ2-7	TRBD2	CASSRTSDYEQYF	TGTGCCAGCAGTCGGACTAGCGACTACGAGCAGTACTTC
TRBV5-1	.	17	TRBJ2-1	.	CASSSKTTTSSYNEQFF	TGCGCCAGCAGCTCTAAGACTACCACGAGCTCCTACAATGAGCAGTTCTTC
TRBV27	few	15	TRBJ1-6	.	CASSRNREGNSPLHF	TGTGCCAGCAGTAGAAACAGGGAGGGAAATTCACCCCTCCACTTT
TRBV6-1	.	15	TRBJ2-7	TRBD2	CASSVTSGRYYEQYF	TGTGCCAGCAGTGTGACTAGCGGGAGATACTACGAGCAGTACTTC
TRBV30	.	14	TRBJ1-5	TRBD1	CAWSPPGGDQPQHF	TGTGCCTGGAGCCCCCCAGGGGGCGATCAGCCCCAGCATTTT
TRBV28	.	15	TRBJ2-3	.	CASSLRPGGTDTQYF	TGTGCCAGCAGTTTGAGGCCAGGGGGCACAGATACGCAGTATTTT
TRBV9	.	15	TRBJ1-1	.	CASSVVEGLGTEAFF	TGTGCCAGCAGCGTAGTGGAGGGGCTGGGCACTGAAGCTTTCTTT
TRBV10-2	.	10	TRBJ2-7	.	CASSRYEQYF	TGCGCCAGCAGCAGATACGAGCAGTACTTC
TRBV10-2	once	16	TRBJ2-3	.	CASSDTSGTSTDTQYF	TGCGCCAGCAGTGATACGAGCGGTACTAGCACAGATACGCAGTATTTT
TRBV6-1	.	13	TRBJ1-2	TRBD1	CASTGQGNYGYTF	TGTGCCAGCACGGGACAGGGAAACTATGGCTACACCTTC
TRBV7-8	.	13	TRBJ2-3	.	CASSFGRTDTQYF	TGTGCCAGCAGCTTCGGTCGGACAGATACGCAGTATTTT
TRBV2	many	13	TRBJ2-1	TRBD1	CASERDRGNEQFF	TGTGCCAGCGAACGGGACAGGGGGAATGAGCAGTTCTTC
TRBV10-3	.	15	TRBJ2-5	TRBD1	CAISESTGGGETQYF	TGTGCCATCAGTGAGTCGACAGGGGGTGGAGAGACCCAGTACTTC
TRBV6-5	.	15	TRBJ1-2	.	CASSPQQGGGYGYTF	TGTGCCAGCAGCCCCCAACAGGGCGGCGGCTATGGCTACACCTTC
TRBV2	.	12	TRBJ1-4	.	CASSGGGEKLFF	TGTGCCAGCAGTGGAGGGGGTGAAAAACTGTTTTTT
TRBV5-4	.	16	TRBJ2-6	.	CASSLEQYSGANVLTF	TGTGCCAGCAGCTTGGAACAGTACTCTGGGGCCAACGTCCTGACTTTC
TRBV6-1	.	14	TRBJ1-1	.	CASSVAGQGTEAFF	TGTGCCAGCAGTGTAGCAGGGCAGGGGACTGAAGCTTTCTTT
TRBV5-4	few	14	TRBJ2-5	.	CASKELQNEETQYF	TGTGCCAGCAAGGAATTACAGAACGAGGAGACCCAGTACTTC
TRBV14	once	14	TRBJ2-5	.	CASIHRGARETQYF	TGTGCCAGCATCCATCGGGGGGCAAGGGAGACCCAGTACTTC
TRBV6-1	.	13	TRBJ1-2	.	CASSEEGTNGYTF	TGTGCCAGCAGTGAAGAGGGGACAAATGGCTACACCTTC
TRBV28	.	15	TRBJ1-6	.	CASSLYRVVISPLHF	TGTGCCAGCAGTTTATACAGGGTAGTTATTTCACCCCTCCACTTT
TRBV9	.	15	TRBJ2-2	TRBD2	CASSYGTSGIGELFF	TGTGCCAGCAGCTACGGGACTAGCGGGATCGGGGAGCTGTTTTTT
TRBV4-1	.	15	TRBJ1-1	.	CASSQDSAQDTEAFF	TGCGCCAGCAGCCAAGACTCCGCCCAGGACACTGAAGCTTTCTTT
TRBV6-1	.	16	TRBJ2-5	TRBD2	CASSARTSGGQETQYF	TGTGCCAGCAGTGCCCGGACTAGCGGGGGACAAGAGACCCAGTACTTC
TRBV15	few	15	TRBJ1-3	.	CATSHDRNSGNTIYF	TGTGCCACCAGCCATGACAGGAACTCTGGAAACACCATATATTTT
TRBV30	.	12	TRBJ1-1	TRBD1	CACDRDYTEAFF	TGTGCCTGCGACAGGGACTACACTGAAGCTTTCTTT
TRBV6-1	.	15	TRBJ1-2	.	CASSADIREGYGYTF	TGTGCCAGCAGTGCAGACATCAGGGAAGGCTATGGCTACACCTTC
TRBV4-1	.	13	TRBJ1-2	.	CASSQDINYGYTF	TGCGCCAGCAGCCAAGATATTAACTATGGCTACACCTTC
TRBV4-1	.	15	TRBJ2-7	TRBD1	CASSQGGTGSYEQYF	TGCGCCAGCAGCCAAGGTGGGACAGGGTCCTACGAGCAGTACTTC
TRBV7-9	once	15	TRBJ2-5	TRBD1	CASSLGTGTEKTQYF	TGTGCCAGCAGCCTTGGGACAGGGACGGAAAAGACCCAGTACTTC
TRBV6-5	.	15	TRBJ2-3	TRBD2	CASSYTSGGADTQYF	TGTGCCAGCAGTTACACAAGCGGGGGGGCAGATACGCAGTATTTT
TRBV15	.	14	TRBJ1-4	.	CATSRDRGNEKLFF	TGTGCCACCAGCAGAGACAGGGGTAATGAAAAACTGTTTTTT
TRBV7-6	few	17	TRBJ1-3	.	CASSPDRQGSSGNTIYF	TGTGCCAGCAGCCCTGATCGGCAGGGGAGCTCTGGAAACACCATATATTTT
TRBV18	few	14	TRBJ2-6	.	CASSAGYGANVLTF	TGTGCCAGCTCAGCAGGGTATGGGGCCAACGTCCTGACTTTC
TRBV6-1	.	15	TRBJ2-7	TRBD2	CATFDPRLASYEQYF	TGTGCCACCTTTGACCCCAGACTAGCCTCCTACGAGCAGTACTTC
TRBV6-5	.	14	TRBJ1-2	.	CASSYRETGYGYTF	TGTGCCAGCAGTTATAGGGAAACAGGCTATGGCTACACCTTC
TRBV4-1	.	16	TRBJ2-3	.	CASSQGTGLSTDTQYF	TGCGCCAGCAGCCAAGGTACAGGGCTTAGCACAGATACGCAGTATTTT
TRBV4-1	.	15	TRBJ1-3	TRBD1	CASSLTGAPGNTIYF	TGCGCCAGCAGCCTCACAGGGGCCCCTGGAAACACCATATATTTT
TRBV19	once	13	TRBJ1-1	.	CASSIQEGTEAFF	TGTGCCAGTAGTATCCAGGAAGGAACTGAAGCTTTCTTT